This T cell receptor (beta chain) was identified during a study of regulatory T cells in long-lasting Graves disease. On the study more broadly: Antithyroid drug exposure in newly diagnosed Graves' patients had lasted under 3 months.

Note on this clonotype: This sequence may be a read error, since a much larger clone differs from it by one base.

The time point is: newly diagnosed GD, antithyroid drugs for less than 3 months. TCR sequences were obtained from RNA taken from PBMCs. CDR3-region Arm-PCR and iRepertoire HTBI primers produced the TCR beta libraries. TCRdb reprocessed the multiplex PCR reads via MiXCR and lists one record per CDR3 protein. The sample has approximately 400,000 distinct CDR3 sequences; roughly 12% are singletons. In germline, CDR1 is MNHNS, CDR2 SASEGT. Trimming took 5 bases from V and 7 from J, leaving 14 bases between them. The CDR3 is 13 amino acids. The sample also formed part of further work on T cells in Graves' hyperthyroidism and ophthalmopathy. That source adds: Patients aged 18 to 65 had newly diagnosed hyperthyroidism lasting under 2 months. In blood, most of the thyroid clonotypes expanded above 0.001 were also present. Before onset, by a median of approximately 5.9 months, the model predicted ophthalmopathy.

This sequence joins TRBV6-1 and TRBJ1-2, with D tentatively TRBD1 (6 bases). The receptor's source is a woman aged 18-29 years with Graves disease. Here the sequenced sample was peripheral blood mononuclear cells (PBMCs), taken at new diagnosis, from a patient treated with antithyroid drugs. CDR3 sequence: CASSQGMRCGYTF. CDR3 nucleotides: TGTGCCAGCAGTCAGGGGATGAGATGTGGCTACACCTTC.